The 8 T cell receptor beta chains given below trace back to one sample, sequenced in a study of blood T cell repertoires in COVID-19. Assay used: immunoSEQ multiplex PCR; TCRdb lists only in-frame clones, some missing. Of nearly 350,000 clones in the sample, around 86% were seen once. The sequencing sample was made of peripheral blood. The receptor source for this set is a woman aged 45-65 years with COVID-19, enrolled during active disease.

The chain joins TRBV5-4 to TRBJ1-4, with 9 positions matching TRBD1. This CDR3 has 14 residues. V was clipped by 5 bases and J by 8 bases; unmatched bases: 7. Germline V lookup: CDR1 SGHNT, CDR2 YYREEE (reference sequence). CDR3: CASSRDREGEKLFF. CDR3 bases: TGTGCCAGCAGTCGGGACAGGGAGGGAGAAAAACTGTTTTTT.

This chain connects TRBV28 to TRBJ1-4; no definite D call. The CDR3 loop spans 14 amino acids. Germline loops: CDR1 MDHEN, CDR2 SYDVKM. V gave up 2 bases and J gave up 6 bases, with 10 bases separating them. The chain's CDR3 is CASSLATLDEKLFF. The CDR3 bases are TGTGCCAGCAGTTTAGCGACACTCGATGAAAAACTGTTTTTT. Drawing the rest from reference TRBV28 and TRBJ1-4, the complete variable domain is DVKVTQSSRYLVKRTGEKVFLECVQDMDHENMFWYRQDPGLGLRLIYFSYDVKMKEKGDIPEGYSVSREKKERFSLILESASTNQTSMYLCASSLATLDEKLFFGSGTQLSVL.

V usage is TRBV6-2 or TRBV6-3 and J usage is TRBJ2-5, with a tentative D call TRBD2 (5 bases). V dropped 6 bases and J dropped 5 bases, with 22 bases sitting between them. The CDR3 totals 16 residues. In germline, CDR1 is MNHEY, CDR2 SVGEGT. CDR3: CASSQILLSAGETQYF. CDR3 DNA sequence: TGTGCCAGCAGCCAGATTCTCCTTAGCGCCGGGGAGACCCAGTACTTC.

This chain joins TRBV18 and TRBJ2-7; D not certain. The CDR3 is made up of 13 amino acids. Germline CDR1 and CDR2: KGHSH and LQKENI. Trimming took off 4 bases at V and 4 bases at J, with 11 bases between the two ends. The DNA of the CDR3 is TGTGCCAGCTCACGGGCCAGAATTTACGAGCAGTACTTC. Translation: CASSRARIYEQYF.

The chain carries TRBV18 and TRBJ1-1; D remains unclear. The CDR3 loop spans 16 amino acids. V was cut by 5 bases and J by 4 bases, with 20 bases left in between. Germline CDR1 is KGHSH and CDR2 is LQKENI. The CDR3 reads CASSFLDTSIITEAFF. CDR3 bases: TGTGCCAGCTCATTTCTTGACACTTCTATTATCACTGAAGCTTTCTTT. Full variable domain (rest looked up from reference TRBV18 and TRBJ1-1): NAGVMQNPRHLVRRRGQEARLRCSPMKGHSHVYWYRQLPEEGLKFMVYLQKENIIDESGMPKERFSAEFPKEGPSILRIQQVVRGDSAAYFCASSFLDTSIITEAFFGQGTRLTVV.

V and J are TRBV18 and TRBJ1-1; D call uncertain. The CDR3 has 17 amino acids. The germline V gene has CDR1 KGHSH and CDR2 LQKENI. The V and J ends lost 2 bases and 4 bases respectively, with 20 bases between them. This CDR3 is CASSPSLGGIVSTEAFF. The CDR3 nucleotides read TGTGCCAGCTCACCATCTCTAGGAGGGATCGTAAGCACTGAAGCTTTCTTT. Full variable domain (missing parts from reference TRBV18 and TRBJ1-1): NAGVMQNPRHLVRRRGQEARLRCSPMKGHSHVYWYRQLPEEGLKFMVYLQKENIIDESGMPKERFSAEFPKEGPSILRIQQVVRGDSAAYFCASSPSLGGIVSTEAFFGQGTRLTVV.

The V gene is TRBV4-1, the J gene TRBJ2-2; tentatively, D is TRBD2 (6 bases). Germline loops: CDR1 MGHRA, CDR2 YSYEKL. The CDR3 loop spans 16 amino acids. The V and J ends lost 4 bases and 0 bases respectively, with 12 bases between them. The CDR3 protein is CASSLRDLTNTGELFF. The DNA for the CDR3 is TGCGCCAGCAGCCTCCGGGACTTGACGAACACCGGGGAGCTGTTTTTT.

The chain carries TRBV5-1 and TRBJ1-2, with 8 bases aligning to TRBD1. The CDR3 totals 13 residues. V dropped 4 bases and J dropped 9; count of bases not matched to a gene: 8. CDR1 is SGHRS, CDR2 YFSETQ, per germline. The CDR3 region is CASSQGQGMSYTF. The CDR3 DNA is TGCGCCAGCAGCCAAGGACAGGGAATGAGCTACACCTTC.